This T cell receptor (beta chain) was captured by sequencing in a study of beta chain features in type 1 diabetes. Findings and limits, study-wide: Short templates might get an advantage during PCR, and this would be equal in patients and controls. TCRB CDR3s from Type 1 diabetes patients were moderately but significantly shorter in all four CD4+ subsets.

What was sequenced were expressed TCRB transcripts, since all of the isolated RNA had been reverse transcribed. Samples of naive, central memory and regulatory T cells yielded a mean of approximately 3.7 million reads. Libraries were prepared by immunoSEQ multiplex PCR; TCRdb keeps only in-frame clonotypes and omits some of them. The sample holds some 160,000 clones; over 7.5% are singletons and the top ten take approximately 2.3%. This clone was seen a few times. Its antigen is currently unknown. The junction and the germline gene differ at one end; a read error may be behind it. Germline lookup yields CDR1 SGHAT and CDR2 FQNNGV. This CDR3 comprises 13 residues. Over 95% purity was reached by all sorted populations.

The sample consisted of central memory CD4+ T cells from blood. This sequence joins TRBV11-2 and TRBJ2-1, with D possibly TRBD2 on 6 matching bases. The origin of this receptor is a woman between 18 and 30 years old in good health. This CDR3 reads CASSLSRDSSSLF. In nucleotides, the CDR3 is TGTGCCAGCAGCTTATCACGGGACTCCAGCAGCCTCTTC.